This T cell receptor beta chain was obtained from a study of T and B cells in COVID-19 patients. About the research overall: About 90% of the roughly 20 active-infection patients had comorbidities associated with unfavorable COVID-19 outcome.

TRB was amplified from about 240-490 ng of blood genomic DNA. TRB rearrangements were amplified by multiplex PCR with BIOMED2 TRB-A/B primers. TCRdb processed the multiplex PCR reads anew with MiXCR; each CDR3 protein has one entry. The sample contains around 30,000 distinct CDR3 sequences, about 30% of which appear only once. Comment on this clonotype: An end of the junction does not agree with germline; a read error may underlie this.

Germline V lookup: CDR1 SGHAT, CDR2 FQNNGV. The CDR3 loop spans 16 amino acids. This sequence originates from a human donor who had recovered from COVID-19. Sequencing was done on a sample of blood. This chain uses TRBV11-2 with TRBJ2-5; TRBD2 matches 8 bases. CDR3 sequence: CASTLVSSGPKGPQYF. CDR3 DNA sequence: TGTGCCAGCACCTTAGTATCTAGCGGGCCCAAAGGCCCCCAGTACTTC.